A single sample gave rise to the 9 T cell receptor beta chains below, sequenced in a study of T cell responses to AZD1222 COVID-19 vaccine. Assay used: immunoSEQ multiplex PCR; TCRdb lists only in-frame clones, some missing. The table includes 110,000 or so clones, around 86% detected once. This specimen was peripheral blood, taken 28 days after the second AZD1222 dose. Receptors were obtained from an adult who received the AZD1222 COVID-19 vaccine.

V usage is TRBV25-1 and J usage is TRBJ1-2, with a tentative D call TRBD1 (5 bases). Germline V gene sequence: CDR1 MGHDK, CDR2 SYGVNS. The CDR3 is 12 amino acids. V lost 5 bases and J 8 bases, leaving 12 bases between the germline ends. The CDR3: CASSTRDLGYTF. The CDR3 DNA sequence: TGTGCCAGCAGTACAAGGGACCTCGGCTACACCTTC.

The gene calls are TRBV19 and TRBJ2-7, with TRBD1 identical over 10 bases. From germline, CDR1 is LNHDA and CDR2 SQIVND (reference sequence). Trimming at V came to 5 bases and at J to 0 bases, leaving 4 bases not matched to a gene. This CDR3 region has 15 residues. In nucleotides, the CDR3 is TGTGCCAGTAGTGCGGGGGACAGGGGCTCCTACGAGCAGTACTTC. It codes for CASSAGDRGSYEQYF.

The chain is built from TRBV18 and TRBJ2-7; 11 bases are a match to TRBD2. From germline, CDR1 is KGHSH and CDR2 LQKENI. The CDR3 has 17 residues. The junction had 11 bases not matched to a gene; V was cut back by 3 bases and J by 4 bases. The CDR3: CASSPSLILAGAYEQYF. DNA of the CDR3: TGTGCCAGCTCACCCTCCTTGATACTAGCGGGGGCTTACGAGCAGTACTTC.

This clone came up once. The V call is TRBV2, the J call TRBJ1-2; weak D call: TRBD1 (6 bases). Germline loops: CDR1 SNHLY, CDR2 FYNNEI. V lost 8 bases and J lost 3, with 13 bases in between. This CDR3 has 13 residues. CDR3 sequence: CASVQGQDYGYTF. The CDR3 nucleotides read TGTGCCAGCGTGCAGGGGCAAGACTATGGCTACACCTTC.

This chain connects TRBV5-4 to TRBJ1-1; the match to TRBD1 covers 7 bases. CDR3 size: 15 residues. Germline lookup yields CDR1 SGHNT and CDR2 YYREEE (reference sequence). J gave up 5 bases and V 3 bases, and 10 bases lay outside the gene matches. CDR3 sequence reads: CASSWGWTGVTEAFF. The CDR3 region has the DNA TGTGCCAGCAGCTGGGGGTGGACAGGAGTTACTGAAGCTTTCTTT.

This chain uses TRBV7-2 with TRBJ2-1, with TRBD1 matching 12 bases. Germline CDR1 and CDR2: SGHTA and FQGNSA. The length of the CDR3 is 15 residues. Germline trimming cut 3 bases from V and 4 bases from J; bases unmatched to any gene: 1. The CDR3 region is CASSLGQGAYNEQFF. The CDR3 DNA reads TGTGCCAGCAGCTTGGGACAGGGGGCATACAATGAGCAGTTCTTC.

The chain uses TRBV5-1 and TRBJ2-3; TRBD2 aligns across 9 bases. The V gene end was trimmed by 0 bases and the J gene end by 6 bases; junction bases not matched to a gene: 8. Per germline, CDR1 SGHRS and CDR2 YFSETQ. The CDR3 has 16 amino acids. DNA for the CDR3: TGCGCCAGCAGCTTGGCCACTGGACTAGCGCTGGATACGCAGTATTTT. Translation gives CASSLATGLALDTQYF.

With respect to this clone: Additional DNA sequences in this sample encode the identical CDR3. The rearrangement joins TRBV5-4 to TRBJ2-7; D may correspond to TRBD1 or TRBD2 (5 bases each). CDR3 length equals 15 residues. V dropped 0 bases and J dropped 0 bases, with 10 bases sitting between them. Germline V gives CDR1 SGHNT, CDR2 YYREEE (reference sequence). Here the CDR3 reads CASSLAGTLSYEQYF. The CDR3 DNA is TGTGCCAGCAGCTTGGCAGGGACCCTCTCCTACGAGCAGTACTTC.

CDR3 residues: CASSFMGVSYNEQFF. The CDR3 DNA reads as TGTGCCAGCAGCTTCATGGGAGTCTCCTACAATGAGCAGTTCTTC. The rearrangement links TRBV7-9 to TRBJ2-1, with a weak D call TRBD2 (5 bases). The V gene lost 3 bases and the J gene lost 0 bases, with 9 bases spanning the gap. Germline values: CDR1 SEHNR, CDR2 FQNEAQ (reference sequence). The CDR3 sequence is 15 residues long.